This T cell receptor beta chain was sequenced for a study of shared clonotypes between healthy human individuals. Study observations and caveats: The study generally estimated greater richness for naive than memory subsets. Relative to clonotypes present in all four donors, those not shared had lower generation probabilities.

V was clipped by 0 bases and J by 0 bases, with 6 bases between them. CDR3 length equals 14 residues. In germline, CDR1 is SGHVS, CDR2 FQNEAQ. Notes on this clone: Its antigen is as yet unknown.

It was CD45RO-negative cells, positively selected for CCR7, that made up naive CD8 cells, with terminally differentiated effector memory CD45RA+ cells excluded. Deep-level running was used for the assay. Generated by immunoSEQ multiplex PCR, the TCRdb table keeps only in-frame clones and is missing some. Among hundreds of thousands of clones, roughly 96% were seen once, and the ten largest hold less than 0.13%. The clonotype was recovered from a woman in her thirties in good health. J is TRBJ2-7 and V is TRBV7-8; D unclear. The material sequenced was naive CD8+ T cells sorted from blood. CDR3: CASSLAESSYEQYF. The CDR3 DNA follows: TGTGCCAGCAGCTTAGCTGAGAGCTCCTACGAGCAGTACTTC.